Reported below is one T cell receptor (beta chain). The V end was cut by 9 bases, the J end by 4 bases, with 16 bases between. The germline V gene encodes CDR1 MGHDK and CDR2 SYGVNS. The CDR3 contains 13 residues. This sample is drawn from a study of T cell changes during pregnancy in multiple sclerosis. Assay: immunoSEQ multiplex PCR; the TCRdb copy retains only in-frame clones and omits some. The sample includes roughly 64,000 clones, roughly 92% of them seen just once. The gene calls are TRBV25-1 and TRBJ2-7, with D tentatively TRBD1 (5 bases). The TCR sequence derives from a female donor with multiple sclerosis, enrolled in a pregnancy study. The source material was peripheral blood, sampled in the second trimester of pregnancy. DNA for the CDR3: TGTGCCAGGGGGCTCGGTTTCGGGTACGAGCAGTACTTC. Protein sequence: CARGLGFGYEQYF.